One sample yielded the 32 T cell receptor beta chains listed below, sequenced in a study of blood T cell repertoires in COVID-19. TCRdb's table, derived via immunoSEQ multiplex PCR, lists solely in-frame clones and lacks some. The sample has approximately 170,000 clones; roughly 86% are singletons. Material for sequencing was peripheral blood. These receptors all come from a man aged 35 to 55 who had recovered from COVID-19.

The chain recombines TRBV4-3 with TRBJ1-4; perhaps TRBD1 as D (5 bases). In germline, CDR1 is LGHNA, CDR2 YSLEER. V lost 0 bases and J lost 8, with 19 bases in between. CDR3 length: 17 residues. The CDR3 is CASSQDPPGGAPEKLFF. Here the CDR3 DNA reads TGCGCCAGCAGCCAAGACCCTCCCGGCGGGGCGCCCGAAAAACTGTTTTTT.

The chain joins TRBV7-8 to TRBJ2-1; TRBD2 matches at 7 bases. V trimming: 5 bases; J trimming: 8 bases; junction bases outside the gene matches: 21. CDR1 and CDR2 (germline): SGHVS, FQNEAQ. This CDR3 region has 18 residues. Here the CDR3 reads CASSIPGLAARSRDEQFF. The DNA for the CDR3 is TGTGCCAGCAGCATCCCGGGGCTAGCGGCACGCTCCAGGGATGAGCAGTTCTTC.

V gene TRBV11-1 combines with J gene TRBJ2-3, with D perhaps TRBD1 (6 bases). CDR1 and CDR2 (germline): SGHAT, FQDESV (reference sequence). The V end lost 6 bases, the J end lost 2 bases, and 12 bases lay between the germline ends. CDR3 length: 14 amino acids. CDR3 bases: TGTGCCAGCAGGATCAGGGGAAACACAGATACGCAGTATTTT. Translation gives CASRIRGNTDTQYF.

This clone has only a few counts. The V and J genes are TRBV30 and TRBJ2-7, with 9 bases fitting TRBD1. With 0 bases clipped from V and 4 bases from J, the junction kept 4 bases outside the gene matches. Germline CDR1 and CDR2: GTSNPN and SVGIG (reference sequence). The CDR3 covers 14 residues. The DNA for the CDR3 is TGTGCCTGGAGTGTAAACAGGGGGCGGTACGAGCAGTACTTC. Translated: CAWSVNRGRYEQYF.

The V and J genes are TRBV5-6 and TRBJ1-5, with D tentatively TRBD1 (6 bases). Germline V gene sequence: CDR1 SGHDT, CDR2 YYEEEE. The CDR3 runs to 15 residues. V gave up 2 bases and J gave up 4 bases, with 13 bases separating them. CDR3 region: CASSFGAQGNQPQHF. For the CDR3, the DNA is TGTGCCAGCAGCTTCGGGGCCCAGGGGAATCAGCCCCAGCATTTT.

CDR3 residues: CASSLVRGLGSPLHF. The DNA for the CDR3 is TGTGCCAGCAGCTTAGTACGGGGATTGGGGTCACCCCTCCACTTT. V is TRBV7-2 and J is TRBJ1-6; D is unclear. V was trimmed by 1 base and J by 10 bases, leaving 14 bases between them. The CDR3 consists of 15 residues. Germline-derived CDR1 and CDR2 are SGHTA and FQGNSA.

The gene calls are TRBV19 and TRBJ2-4; D is perhaps TRBD1 (6 bases). Germline CDR1 is LNHDA and CDR2 is SQIVND (reference sequence). This CDR3 contains 13 residues. V was trimmed by 7 bases and J by 8 bases, leaving 15 bases between them. The DNA of the CDR3 is TGTGCCAGTAACCAGGGGCGCGGAGACATTCAGTACTTC. It encodes CASNQGRGDIQYF.

V usage is TRBV27 and J usage is TRBJ2-3, with 8 nucleotides matching TRBD2. This CDR3 comprises 15 residues. V lost 5 bases and J lost 2; bases outside the gene matches: 6. Germline V CDR1 and CDR2: MNHEY, SMNVEV (reference sequence). CDR3 coding DNA: TGTGCCAGCAGTATCCTAGCGGGTTTCACAGATACGCAGTATTTT. Translation: CASSILAGFTDTQYF.

The rearrangement uses TRBV7-9 and TRBJ2-2, with 9 bases that match TRBD1. Germline CDR1 is SEHNR and CDR2 is FQNEAQ (reference sequence). The junction had 4 bases not matched to a gene; V was cut back by 1 base and J by 7 bases. The CDR3 sequence is 15 residues long. CDR3 in amino acids: CASSLVGQGDGELFF. The CDR3 nucleotides are TGTGCCAGCAGCTTAGTGGGACAGGGTGACGGGGAGCTGTTTTTT.

This clone occurred a few times. The chain links TRBV6-5 to TRBJ1-6; D might be TRBD1 (5 bases). CDR3 size: 14 residues. Trimming cost V 6 bases and J 6 bases, with 12 bases left between them. Germline assignment: CDR1 MNHEY and CDR2 SVGAGI. For the CDR3, the DNA is TGTGCCAGCAGCAGCAGGGCCGCTAATTCACCCCTCCACTTT. It specifies CASSSRAANSPLHF.

This chain connects TRBV15 to TRBJ1-3, with 10 positions matching TRBD1. CDR3 length: 14 amino acids. Germline V gives CDR1 LNHNV, CDR2 YYDKDF (reference sequence). Unmatched junction bases numbered 2, after V lost 5 bases and J lost 4 bases. CDR3 in amino acids: CATSRTGGGNTIYF. CDR3 DNA: TGTGCCACCAGCCGGACAGGGGGAGGAAACACCATATATTTT.

A word on this clone: It may be a read error: a sequence one base away is much more abundant. The sample holds other DNA sequences that translate to the same CDR3. The CDR3 protein is CASSQGEAYEQYF. The CDR3 DNA reads TGTGCCAGCAGCCAAGGGGAGGCCTACGAGCAGTACTTC. V usage is TRBV3-1 (or the pseudogene TRBV3-2) and J usage is TRBJ2-7; tentatively, D is TRBD2 (6 bases). Germline lookup yields CDR1 LGHDT and CDR2 YNNKEL (reference sequence). The V end was cut by 1 base, the J end by 2 bases, with 6 bases between. The CDR3 has 13 residues.

The V and J genes are TRBV23-1 and TRBJ2-7, with 11 bases that match TRBD1. TRBV23-1 is labeled an ORF, and its function is uncertain. The CDR3 contains 13 residues. V gave up 10 bases and J gave up 6 bases; unmatched junction bases: 8. The CDR3: CATAGQGDAEQYF. The CDR3 nucleotides are TGCGCCACCGCGGGACAGGGGGATGCCGAGCAGTACTTC.

The rearrangement joins TRBV2 to TRBJ2-2; weak D call: TRBD2 (6 bases). The length of the CDR3 is 13 residues. V gave up 7 bases and J gave up 2 bases, with 8 bases separating them. The germline V gene encodes CDR1 SNHLY and CDR2 FYNNEI. This CDR3 is CASIGTNTGELFF. The CDR3 nucleotides read TGTGCCAGCATAGGGACTAACACCGGGGAGCTGTTTTTT.

The rearrangement joins TRBV11-3 to TRBJ2-3, with 9 bases matching TRBD1. Germline V gene lookup returns CDR1 SGHNT and CDR2 YENEEA. The ends lost 5 bases at V and 3 bases at J; junction bases unmatched: 6. This CDR3 is built from 15 residues. The CDR3 loop is CASSPGTGRTDTQYF. The CDR3 DNA is TGTGCCAGCAGCCCCGGGACAGGGCGGACAGATACGCAGTATTTT.

CDR3 sequence: CSASPPTSGYYEQYF. Here the CDR3 DNA reads TGCAGTGCTAGTCCCCCGACTAGCGGCTACTACGAGCAGTACTTC. The J gene is TRBJ2-7, the V gene TRBV20-1, with TRBD2 matching 9 bases. In germline, CDR1 is DFQATT, CDR2 SNEGSKA (reference sequence). CDR3 length: 15 amino acids. Trimming at V came to 3 bases and at J to 3 bases, leaving 9 bases not matched to a gene.

The J gene is TRBJ2-3, the V gene TRBV20-1; D is unresolved. The CDR3 contains 12 residues. The germline gives CDR1 DFQATT, CDR2 SNEGSKA (reference sequence). Trimming took 3 bases from V and 3 from J, leaving 7 bases between them. CDR3 DNA: TGCAGTGCTAGTCTCCGGACAGATACGCAGTATTTT. Protein sequence: CSASLRTDTQYF.

This chain links TRBV9 with TRBJ2-2; possible D gene TRBD2, 6 bases. With 2 bases removed from V and 1 base from J, the gap between germline ends came to 15 bases. Germline-derived CDR1 and CDR2 are SGDLS and YYNGEE. The CDR3 has 17 residues. CDR3 sequence (DNA): TGTGCCAGCAGCGTCCTTAGCGGTATCAGGAACACCGGGGAGCTGTTTTTT. This codes for CASSVLSGIRNTGELFF.

J is TRBJ1-2 and V is TRBV6-5; 8 positions match TRBD1. V gave up 5 bases and J gave up 8 bases; unmatched junction bases: 7. CDR3 size: 13 residues. Looked up from germline, CDR1 is MNHEY and CDR2 is SVGAGI. The CDR3 reads CASSTGGGWGYTF. In DNA, the CDR3 is TGTGCCAGCAGTACAGGGGGAGGGTGGGGCTACACCTTC.

The CDR3: CASSFSGDGAFF. The CDR3 DNA follows: TGTGCCAGCAGCTTTTCAGGGGATGGAGCTTTCTTT. This rearrangement joins TRBV5-6 to TRBJ1-1, with D possibly being TRBD1 (6 bases). The CDR3 has 12 amino acids. Germline V lookup: CDR1 SGHDT, CDR2 YYEEEE. Trimming stripped 2 bases from V and 10 bases from J, with 12 bases between. Full variable domain (remainder filled in from reference TRBV5-6 and TRBJ1-1): DAGVTQSPTHLIKTRGQQVTLRCSPKSGHDTVSWYQQALGQGPQFIFQYYEEEERQRGNFPDRFSGHQFPNYSSELNVNALLLGDSALYLCASSFSGDGAFFGQGTRLTVV.

V gene TRBV2 combines with J gene TRBJ2-7; TRBD2 might be the D (5 bases). The germline CDR1 and CDR2 sequences are SNHLY and FYNNEI. Trimming cost V 7 bases and J 2 bases, with 15 bases left between them. The CDR3 has 14 residues. The CDR3 loop is CASIREQLTYEQYF. The CDR3 nucleotides read TGTGCCAGCATTCGGGAACAGTTGACCTACGAGCAGTACTTC. Using reference TRBV2 and TRBJ2-7 for the parts outside the CDR3, the full variable domain is EPEVTQTPSHQVTQMGQEVILRCVPISNHLYFYWYRQILGQKVEFLVSFYNNEISEKSEIFDDQFSVERPDGSNFTLKIRSTKLEDSAMYFCASIREQLTYEQYFGPGTRLTVT.

The chain uses TRBV19 and TRBJ1-5; 9 positions agree with TRBD1. This CDR3 spans 14 amino acids. J was trimmed by 5 bases and V by 4 bases; bases with no gene match: 3. Germline lookup yields CDR1 LNHDA and CDR2 SQIVND (reference sequence). CDR3 sequence: CASSSGQGHQPQHF. The CDR3 DNA is TGTGCCAGTAGTAGTGGACAGGGGCATCAGCCCCAGCATTTT.

V gene TRBV28 combines with J gene TRBJ1-3, with D uncertain. The CDR3 is 15 residues long. V shed 4 bases and J shed 3 bases, with 13 bases lying between them. From germline, CDR1 is MDHEN and CDR2 SYDVKM. The CDR3 protein is CASSWAFLGGNTIYF. For the CDR3, the DNA is TGTGCCAGCAGTTGGGCCTTTCTGGGTGGAAACACCATATATTTT.

This rearrangement joins TRBV7-3 to TRBJ2-4; 7 positions match TRBD2. Germline V lookup: CDR1 SGHTA, CDR2 FQGTGA. Germline trimming cut 5 bases from V and 1 base from J; bases unmatched to any gene: 5. This CDR3 is 15 amino acids long. CDR3 sequence reads: CASSPFSGAKNIQYF. CDR3 DNA sequence: TGTGCCAGCAGCCCTTTTAGCGGGGCCAAAAACATTCAGTACTTC.

The gene calls are TRBV3-1 (or the pseudogene TRBV3-2) and TRBJ2-7, with D unclear. The CDR3 contains 12 residues. Germline-derived CDR1 and CDR2 are LGHDT and YNNKEL (reference sequence). V was clipped by 1 base and J by 3 bases, with 4 bases between them. The CDR3 region has the DNA TGTGCCAGCAGCCAAGGGCTCTACGAGCAGTACTTC. This translates into CASSQGLYEQYF.

The rearrangement joins TRBV3-1 (or the pseudogene TRBV3-2) to TRBJ1-5, with 10 bases matching TRBD1. With 0 bases clipped from V and 6 bases from J, the junction kept 11 bases outside the gene matches. Germline CDR1 and CDR2: LGHDT and YNNKEL (reference sequence). The CDR3 has 18 residues. This chain's CDR3 is CASSQDPGTGVLSQPQHF. The DNA of the CDR3 is TGTGCCAGCAGCCAAGATCCCGGGACAGGGGTTTTATCTCAGCCCCAGCATTTT.

The rearrangement joins TRBV4-3 to TRBJ1-6, with D tentatively TRBD1 (5 bases). Germline lookup yields CDR1 LGHNA and CDR2 YSLEER. The CDR3 length is 16 residues. Trimming stripped 4 bases from V and 4 bases from J, with 14 bases between. The CDR3 nucleotides are TGCGCCAGCAGCCGGACATTGGACCCGTATAATTCACCCCTCCACTTT. It encodes CASSRTLDPYNSPLHF.

V and J are TRBV27 and TRBJ2-7; TRBD1 matches 9 bases. CDR1 is MNHEY and CDR2 is SMNVEV in the germline V gene (reference sequence). CDR3 size: 14 residues. The V and J ends lost 6 bases and 5 bases, in that order; junction bases with no gene match: 8. This CDR3 reads CASRLGQGSHEQYF. DNA for the CDR3: TGTGCCAGCAGACTGGGACAGGGTAGCCACGAGCAGTACTTC.

V and J are TRBV6-2 or TRBV6-3 and TRBJ2-5; 7 bases align to TRBD1. This CDR3 is built from 17 residues. Per germline, CDR1 MNHEY and CDR2 SVGEGT. V was pared by 2 bases and J by 2 bases, with 11 bases of the junction left unmatched. DNA for the CDR3: TGTGCCAGCAGTTACCCAAGACCGGGACAGACTCAAGAGACCCAGTACTTC. Translation: CASSYPRPGQTQETQYF.

This chain links TRBV19 with TRBJ2-7, with a possible D match to TRBD1 (6 bases). The CDR3 is made up of 12 amino acids. Germline V lookup: CDR1 LNHDA, CDR2 SQIVND (reference sequence). Trimming shortened V by 3 bases and J by 7 bases, and 10 bases separated the two germline ends. The CDR3 coding sequence is TGTGCCAGTAGTATGGGACAACGTGAGCAGTACTTC. This translates into CASSMGQREQYF.

The J gene is TRBJ2-6, the V gene TRBV5-5; TRBD2 is a possible D gene (6 bases). Per the germline V gene, CDR1 is SGHKS and CDR2 is YYEKEE (reference sequence). The CDR3 contains 17 residues. Trimming pared 1 base from V and 0 bases from J, leaving 11 bases between. Here the CDR3 reads CASSLWGVNSGANVLTF. Here the CDR3 DNA reads TGTGCCAGCAGCTTGTGGGGGGTCAACTCTGGGGCCAACGTCCTGACTTTC.

A few counts support this clone. The chain couples TRBV18 to TRBJ2-5, with TRBD2 identical over 7 bases. This CDR3 region has 14 residues. Trimming removed 8 bases from V and 5 bases from J; junction bases left unmatched: 11. CDR1 KGHSH and CDR2 LQKENI come from the germline V gene. CDR3 nucleotides: TGTGCCAGCCAGCGGGATGGTACTTGGGAGACCCAGTACTTC. Protein sequence: CASQRDGTWETQYF.